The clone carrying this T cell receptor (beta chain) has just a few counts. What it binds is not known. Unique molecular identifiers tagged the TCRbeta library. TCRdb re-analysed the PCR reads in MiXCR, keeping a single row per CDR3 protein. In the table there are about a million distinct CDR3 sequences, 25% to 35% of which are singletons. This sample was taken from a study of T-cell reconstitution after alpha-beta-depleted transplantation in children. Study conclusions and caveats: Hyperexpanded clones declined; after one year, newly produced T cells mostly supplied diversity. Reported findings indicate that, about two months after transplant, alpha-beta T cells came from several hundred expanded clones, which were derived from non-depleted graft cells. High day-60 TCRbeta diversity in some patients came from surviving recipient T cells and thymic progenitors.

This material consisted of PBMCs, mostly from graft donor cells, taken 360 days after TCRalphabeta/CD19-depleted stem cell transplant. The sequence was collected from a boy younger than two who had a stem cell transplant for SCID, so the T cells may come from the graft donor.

The CDR3 nucleotides read TGTGCCAGCAGCCGCACCACGGGTGAGCAGTTCTTC. Residues: CASSRTTGEQFF. The chain joins TRBV7-9 to TRBJ2-1; D not certain. Looked up from germline, CDR1 is SEHNR and CDR2 is FQNEAQ (reference sequence). The V gene lost 5 bases and the J gene lost 9 bases, with 11 bases spanning the gap. The CDR3 totals 12 residues.